The 22 T cell receptor beta chains below come from one sample, sequenced in a study of T cell responses to AZD1222 COVID-19 vaccine (dated by TCRdb to about 2021). Reading the label with the study, this specimen's time point is: about 28 days (+/-7) after the second vaccine dose. Library preparation used the immunoSEQ multiplex PCR assay. This immuneACCESS table, as held by TCRdb, lists in-frame sequences with V and J called but not all clones. Of the missing ones, under half trace to an unresolved V gene in checked studies; the others have no known cause. The sample yields around 120,000 clones; roughly 87% were counted once. The ten largest clones take up 2.5% to 3% of the sample. The specimen comprised peripheral blood, sampled 28 days after the second AZD1222 dose. All receptors come from an adult who received the AZD1222 COVID-19 vaccine.

The rearrangement joins TRBV9 to TRBJ2-5, with 15 bases fitting TRBD2. Trimming cost V 4 bases and J 9 bases; bases outside gene matches: 7. The length of the CDR3 is 15 residues. Germline-derived CDR1 and CDR2 are SGDLS and YYNGEE. The CDR3 coding sequence is TGTGCCAGCAGCCGGACTAGCGGGGGGGCCCAGGCCCAGTACTTC. This gives the protein CASSRTSGGAQAQYF.

J is TRBJ1-3 and V is TRBV5-1, with TRBD1 identical over 9 bases. V shed 4 bases and J 0 bases; nucleotides not matched to a gene: 8. From germline, CDR1 is SGHRS and CDR2 YFSETQ. The CDR3 is made up of 17 amino acids. The DNA for the CDR3 is TGCGCCAGCAGCGCGGGACAGGGCCTCTCCTCTGGAAACACCATATATTTT. This sequence encodes CASSAGQGLSSGNTIYF.

The rearrangement links TRBV28 to TRBJ1-2; 8 bases agree with TRBD1. The V gene end was trimmed by 7 bases and the J gene end by 1 base; junction bases not matched to a gene: 5. The CDR3 loop spans 14 amino acids. The germline gives CDR1 MDHEN, CDR2 SYDVKM. CDR3 bases: TGTGCCAGCACCGCAGGGGGCAATAACTATGGCTACACCTTC. Translated: CASTAGGNNYGYTF.

A few counts support this clone. This rearrangement joins TRBV19 to TRBJ1-6; TRBD1 matches at 8 bases. Germline trimming cut 3 bases from V and 10 bases from J; bases unmatched to any gene: 2. The germline gives CDR1 LNHDA, CDR2 SQIVND (reference sequence). The CDR3 has 13 amino acids. The CDR3 DNA follows: TGTGCCAGTAGTATCACAGGGGGGTCACCCCTCCACTTT. Its protein product is CASSITGGSPLHF.

This chain uses TRBV7-9 with TRBJ1-6; TRBD1 agrees at 11 bases. Germline trimming cut 3 bases from V and 13 bases from J; bases unmatched to any gene: 8. This CDR3 is built from 15 residues. CDR1 is SEHNR and CDR2 is FQNEAQ in the germline V gene (reference sequence). The chain's CDR3 is CASSFPGTGGVPLHF. The CDR3 nucleotides read TGTGCCAGCAGCTTCCCCGGGACAGGGGGGGTCCCCCTCCACTTT. The full variable domain, completed using reference TRBV7-9 and TRBJ1-6, is DTGVSQNPRHKITKRGQNVTFRCDPISEHNRLYWYRQTLGQGPEFLTYFQNEAQLEKSRLLSDRFSAERPKGSFSTLEIQRTEQGDSAMYLCASSFPGTGGVPLHFGNGTRLTVT.

This clone appeared a single time. The genes are TRBV7-9 and TRBJ2-3, with D possibly called TRBD1 or TRBD2 (6 bases each). The CDR3 consists of 14 residues. V gave up 3 bases and J gave up 5 bases, with 12 bases separating them. CDR1 is SEHNR, CDR2 FQNEAQ, per germline (reference sequence). The CDR3 loop reads CASSFEGGLDTQYF. DNA of the CDR3: TGTGCCAGCAGCTTTGAGGGGGGCCTAGATACGCAGTATTTT.

The CDR3 protein is CASSQASGVGYTF. The CDR3 nucleotides are TGTGCCAGCAGCCAAGCATCAGGGGTCGGCTACACCTTC. V usage is TRBV3-1 (or the pseudogene TRBV3-2) and J usage is TRBJ1-2, with TRBD1 as a possible D gene (6 bases). The CDR3 is 13 amino acids. V shed 1 base and J shed 8 bases, with 11 bases lying between them. Germline-derived CDR1 and CDR2 are LGHDT and YNNKEL (reference sequence).

This chain connects TRBV7-2 to TRBJ2-1; a possible D gene is TRBD2 (6 bases). Germline CDR1 SGHTA, CDR2 FQGNSA. The ends were cut back, 1 base at V and 12 bases at J, with 13 bases in the middle. The CDR3 is 13 residues long. CDR3 bases: TGTGCCAGCAGCTTAGGGCTAGCGTATGCGCAGTTCTTC. This codes for CASSLGLAYAQFF.

V and J are TRBV6-6 and TRBJ1-6; 9 positions agree with TRBD1. The CDR3 sequence is 15 residues long. J gave up 9 bases and V 7 bases, and 10 bases lay outside the gene matches. Germline assignment: CDR1 MNHNY and CDR2 SVGAGI (reference sequence). The CDR3 loop reads CASTPGGQGGSPLHF. CDR3 coding DNA: TGTGCCAGCACCCCCGGGGGACAGGGTGGTTCACCCCTCCACTTT.

In its sample, this clone was seen once. The genes are TRBV5-5 and TRBJ1-1; D is unresolved. Trimming shortened V by 2 bases and J by 0 bases, and 8 bases separated the two germline ends. This CDR3 is 14 amino acids long. The V gene's germline CDR1 is SGHKS and CDR2 YYEKEE (reference sequence). CDR3 region: CASSLRWLNTEAFF. CDR3 DNA sequence: TGTGCCAGCAGCTTAAGGTGGCTGAACACTGAAGCTTTCTTT.

The rearrangement joins TRBV2 to TRBJ1-4; 7 positions agree with TRBD1. Germline loops: CDR1 SNHLY, CDR2 FYNNEI. J was trimmed by 5 bases and V by 7 bases; bases with no gene match: 10. The CDR3 extends over 15 amino acids. The CDR3 DNA reads TGTGCCAGCAATAACCGGGACAGTCGGAATGAAAAACTGTTTTTT. It is translated as CASNNRDSRNEKLFF.

The chain links TRBV15 to TRBJ1-2, with D tentatively TRBD1 (5 bases). The V gene's germline CDR1 is LNHNV and CDR2 YYDKDF (reference sequence). The CDR3 covers 16 residues. V lost 0 bases and J 3 bases, leaving 14 bases between the germline ends. CDR3 DNA: TGTGCCACCAGCAGAGATGCGAGCAGGGCCTACTATGGCTACACCTTC. Its protein product is CATSRDASRAYYGYTF.

The rearrangement uses TRBV5-1 and TRBJ1-2, with a tentative D call TRBD1 (5 bases). Germline V gene lookup returns CDR1 SGHRS and CDR2 YFSETQ. The ends were cut back, 6 bases at V and 0 bases at J, with 15 bases in the middle. The CDR3 is made up of 15 amino acids. The CDR3 spells CASNPQGGTNYGYTF. The CDR3 region has the DNA TGCGCCAGCAACCCCCAGGGTGGAACTAACTATGGCTACACCTTC.

About this clone: This same CDR3 is encoded by further DNA sequences in the sample. Here the CDR3 DNA reads TGCGCCAGCAGCTCGGGACAGGTGAACACTGAAGCTTTCTTT. Translation: CASSSGQVNTEAFF. This chain links TRBV5-1 with TRBJ1-1; 8 bases are a match to TRBD1. From germline, CDR1 is SGHRS and CDR2 YFSETQ. This CDR3 has 14 amino acids. V dropped 3 bases and J dropped 0; count of bases not matched to a gene: 1.

This sequence joins TRBV4-2 and TRBJ1-1; D may be TRBD1 (5 bases). Trimming pared 4 bases from V and 8 bases from J, leaving 8 bases between. Germline V lookup: CDR1 LGHNA, CDR2 YNFKEQ. This CDR3 is built from 11 residues. CDR3 in DNA: TGTGCCAGCAGCCCCGGACAAGAAGCTTTCTTT. This codes for CASSPGQEAFF.

V and J are TRBV5-4 and TRBJ1-5; D gene ambiguous. Germline-derived CDR1 and CDR2 are SGHNT and YYREEE (reference sequence). The V end was cut by 4 bases, the J end by 2 bases, with 7 bases between. The CDR3 extends over 13 amino acids. The CDR3 sequence is CASSPDRNQPQHF. CDR3 coding DNA: TGTGCCAGCAGCCCGGATCGCAATCAGCCCCAGCATTTT.

The chain has TRBV5-4 and TRBJ2-3; D unresolved. Per the germline V gene, CDR1 is SGHNT and CDR2 is YYREEE (reference sequence). This CDR3 comprises 13 residues. The V end was cut by 3 bases, the J end by 11 bases, with 16 bases between. The CDR3, as DNA: TGTGCCAGCAGCTCCTCCTGGACCCCCGGGCAGTATTTT. It is translated as CASSSSWTPGQYF.

For the CDR3, the DNA is TGCGCCAGCAGCTTGGTGGGGGCTTCCAATGGCTACACCTTC. Amino acids: CASSLVGASNGYTF. The genes are TRBV5-1 and TRBJ1-2; TRBD1 is a possible D gene (6 bases). Trimming cost V 0 bases and J 6 bases, with 12 bases left between them. CDR1 is SGHRS, CDR2 YFSETQ, per germline. This CDR3 is built from 14 residues.

This chain joins TRBV7-2 and TRBJ1-2, with 9 positions matching TRBD1. The germline gives CDR1 SGHTA, CDR2 FQGNSA. The CDR3 has 15 amino acids. V dropped 5 bases and J dropped 8; count of bases not matched to a gene: 12. DNA of the CDR3: TGTGCCAGCAGCCCGGACCCGGGACAGGGAAAGGGCTACACCTTC. Protein: CASSPDPGQGKGYTF.

Only one count was recorded for this clone. The chain combines TRBV5-1 with TRBJ1-3; no definite D call. Germline V gives CDR1 SGHRS, CDR2 YFSETQ. CDR3 length: 16 residues. V was clipped by 0 bases and J by 0 bases, with 10 bases between them. The CDR3 loop reads CASSLAAVSSGNTIYF. The CDR3 nucleotides read TGCGCCAGCAGCTTGGCCGCCGTATCCTCTGGAAACACCATATATTTT.

The chain links TRBV6-5 to TRBJ1-5, with D unresolved. The CDR3 is 13 residues long. The germline CDR1 and CDR2 sequences are MNHEY and SVGAGI. V was trimmed by 6 bases and J by 7 bases, leaving 13 bases between them. The CDR3 coding sequence is TGTGCCAGCAGGTTGGCAGGAAACCAGCCCCAGCATTTT. It encodes CASRLAGNQPQHF.

This clone showed up just once. This rearrangement joins TRBV6-6 to TRBJ1-4; D is unresolved. This CDR3 has 14 residues. Trimming removed 8 bases from V and 8 bases from J, with 18 bases in between. From germline, CDR1 is MNHNY and CDR2 SVGAGI (reference sequence). The CDR3 loop reads CASSERGWGEKLFF. In DNA, the CDR3 is TGTGCCAGCTCCGAGCGGGGTTGGGGAGAAAAACTGTTTTTT.